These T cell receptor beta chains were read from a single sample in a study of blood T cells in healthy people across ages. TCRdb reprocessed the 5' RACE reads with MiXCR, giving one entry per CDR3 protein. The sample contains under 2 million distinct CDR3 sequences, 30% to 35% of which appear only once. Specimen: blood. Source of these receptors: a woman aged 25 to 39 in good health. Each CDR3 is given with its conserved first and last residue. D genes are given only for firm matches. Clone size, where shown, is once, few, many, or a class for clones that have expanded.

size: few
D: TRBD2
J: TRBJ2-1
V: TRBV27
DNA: TGTGCCAGCAGTCAAGCGGGAAGCCTTCGAGAGCAGTTCTTC
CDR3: CASSQAGSLREQFF

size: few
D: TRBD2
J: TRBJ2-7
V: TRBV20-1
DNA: TGCAGTGCTACCGAAGCGGGGAACTCCTACGAGCAGTACTTC
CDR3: CSATEAGNSYEQYF

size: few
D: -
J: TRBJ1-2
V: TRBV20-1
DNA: TGCAGTGCTAGAGATACACTCGAGGGGCTCTATGGCTACACCTTC
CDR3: CSARDTLEGLYGYTF

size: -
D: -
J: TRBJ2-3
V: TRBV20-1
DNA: TGCAGTGCTAGAGCAGACAGTGACAGCACAGATACGCAGTATTTT
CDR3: CSARADSDSTDTQYF

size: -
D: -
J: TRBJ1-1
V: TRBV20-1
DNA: TGCAGTGCTGGATCGACAGACGCTGAAGCTTTCTTT
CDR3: CSAGSTDAEAFF

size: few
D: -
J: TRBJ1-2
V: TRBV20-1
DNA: TGCAGTGCTACCGGACAGTCGTATGGCTACACCTTC
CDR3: CSATGQSYGYTF

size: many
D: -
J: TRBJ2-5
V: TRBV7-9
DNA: TGTGCCAGCAGCTTAGCCCCGCCTTTGGGCCAGTACTTC
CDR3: CASSLAPPLGQYF

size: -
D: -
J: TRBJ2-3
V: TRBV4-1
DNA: TGCGCCAGCAGCCAAGATAGTCGTATGGCTGTCGCAGATACGCAGTATTTT
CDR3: CASSQDSRMAVADTQYF

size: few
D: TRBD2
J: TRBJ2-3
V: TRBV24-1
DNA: TGTGCCACCAGTGATTCTAGCGGGACAGATACGCAGTATTTT
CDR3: CATSDSSGTDTQYF

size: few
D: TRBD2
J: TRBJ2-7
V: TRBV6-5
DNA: TGTGCCAGCAGTATGGGGACTAACTACGAGCAGTACTTC
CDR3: CASSMGTNYEQYF

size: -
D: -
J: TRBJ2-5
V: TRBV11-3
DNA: TGTGCCAACAGCTCAAAGGGCCAGACCCAGTACTTC
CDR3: CANSSKGQTQYF

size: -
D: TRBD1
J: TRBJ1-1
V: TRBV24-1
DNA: TGTGCCACCAGTGATGGGACAGGGCGGGCTTTCTTT
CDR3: CATSDGTGRAFF